The 7 T cell receptor beta chains presented below share a single source sample, sequenced in a study of OX40 agonist ivuxolimab in advanced cancers. Profiling relied on immunoSEQ multiplex PCR, and the TCRdb table lists in-frame clones only, not all of them. This table has some 51,000 clones, 70% to 90% appearing once. Sequencing was performed on CD4+ or CD8+ T cells sorted from blood, taken in a trial of the OX40 agonist ivuxolimab. Receptor source: an adult with an advanced solid tumor such as melanoma, head and neck, liver or kidney cancer.

V and J are TRBV10-2 and TRBJ1-3, with unresolved D. The ends were cut back, 5 bases at V and 4 bases at J, with 18 bases in the middle. The CDR3 is made up of 16 amino acids. Germline-derived CDR1 and CDR2 are WSHSY and SAAADI. The CDR3 DNA follows: TGCGCCAGCAGTCCCGCCGTTCCCCACTCCGGAAACACCATATATTTT. Translated: CASSPAVPHSGNTIYF.

The chain is built from TRBV27 and TRBJ2-7, with D unclear. Per germline, CDR1 MNHEY and CDR2 SMNVEV (reference sequence). There are 13 residues in the CDR3. Trimming stripped 4 bases from V and 4 bases from J, with 11 bases between. For the CDR3, the DNA is TGTGCCAGCAGTTGGGGTTTGGAGTACGAGCAGTACTTC. It yields the protein CASSWGLEYEQYF.

CDR3 amino acids: CASSLRGIGNYGYTF. CDR3 nucleotides: TGTGCCAGCAGTTTACGGGGAATAGGGAACTATGGCTACACCTTC. The chain is built from TRBV27 and TRBJ1-2; no definite D call. CDR1 is MNHEY and CDR2 is SMNVEV in the germline V gene (reference sequence). The length of the CDR3 is 15 residues. Trimming removed 2 bases at V and 2 bases at J, with 12 bases between.

The chain uses TRBV18 and TRBJ2-5; no clear D gene. The germline gives CDR1 KGHSH, CDR2 LQKENI. This CDR3 spans 10 amino acids. Trimming stripped 5 bases from V and 3 bases from J, with 1 base between. CDR3: CASSEETQYF. The DNA for the CDR3 is TGTGCCAGCTCAGAAGAGACCCAGTACTTC.

The chain employs TRBV28 and TRBJ2-1, with D possibly matching TRBD1 (5 bases). CDR1 and CDR2 from the germline V gene are MDHEN and SYDVKM. Trimming removed 7 bases from V and 3 bases from J, with 13 bases in between. The CDR3 covers 14 residues. The CDR3 spells CASIRQGIYNEQFF. The DNA of the CDR3 is TGTGCCAGCATTCGGCAGGGCATCTACAATGAGCAGTTCTTC.

V is TRBV4-3 and J is TRBJ1-1, with TRBD1 matching over 7 bases. This CDR3 contains 17 residues. In germline, CDR1 is LGHNA, CDR2 YSLEER. V was pared by 1 base and J by 5 bases, with 13 bases of the junction left unmatched. The CDR3 DNA reads as TGCGCCAGCAGCCAAGGCCTGGAGGGGGCGACGAGAACTGAAGCTTTCTTT. Translated, it gives CASSQGLEGATRTEAFF.

The gene calls are TRBV19 and TRBJ1-5; D is perhaps TRBD1 (6 bases). The CDR3 sequence is 16 residues long. Germline CDR1 is LNHDA and CDR2 is SQIVND (reference sequence). Deletions cut 1 base from V and 5 bases from J, with 15 bases between. Here the CDR3 reads CASSIGPGEDDQPQHF. In DNA form, the CDR3 reads TGTGCCAGTAGTATAGGTCCAGGGGAGGATGATCAGCCCCAGCATTTT.